This T cell receptor (beta chain) was found in a study of cytomegalovirus exposure and HLA in healthy donors. With 60 Vbeta and 13 Jbeta primers, the PCR was carried out. The repertoire was sequenced with immunoSEQ multiplex PCR; TCRdb's copy has only in-frame clones and lacks some. Among under 300,000 clones listed, about 81% were seen once. CDR3 length equals 13 residues. Per germline, CDR1 MDHEN and CDR2 SYDVKM. V gave up 5 bases and J gave up 8 bases; unmatched junction bases: 5. The sample consisted of PBMCs. This TCR came from a woman in her sixties or seventies in good health and CMV-seropositive. The chain is built from TRBV28 and TRBJ1-2; 10 nucleotides match TRBD1. Written as DNA, the CDR3 is TGTGCCAGCAGTATCGACAGGGGGCTAGGCTACACCTTC. This translates into CASSIDRGLGYTF.